The clone carrying this TCR beta chain was seen more than once but under ten times. Authors' analysis steps: The authors estimated nucleated cell counts from reference gene primer amplification. Produced via immunoSEQ multiplex PCR; TCRdb's table is partial and in-frame only. D and trimming were read from the DNA, whereas the V and J calls and clone size are those reported in that table. In the table there are 180,000 or so clones, roughly 79% of which are singletons. This specimen comes from a study of blood T cell repertoires in COVID-19. Study at large: Samples of COVID-19 (acute and convalescent) were obtained from the United States, Italy and Spain. Sources were T cells, B-cell-depleted T cells, or PBMCs; the material itself was cDNA or gDNA.

Sequenced material: peripheral blood. The receptor's source is a woman aged 40 to 50 with COVID-19, enrolled during active disease.

The CDR3 DNA follows: TGTGCCAGTAGTGAGTCAGCAGGGCTCGAGAGGCCCCAGCATTTT. Translation gives CASSESAGLERPQHF. The chain recombines TRBV19 with TRBJ1-5; D possibly corresponds to TRBD1 (5 bases). The CDR3 extends over 15 amino acids. The germline gives CDR1 LNHDA, CDR2 SQIVND (reference sequence). V was pared by 5 bases and J by 9 bases, with 20 bases between.